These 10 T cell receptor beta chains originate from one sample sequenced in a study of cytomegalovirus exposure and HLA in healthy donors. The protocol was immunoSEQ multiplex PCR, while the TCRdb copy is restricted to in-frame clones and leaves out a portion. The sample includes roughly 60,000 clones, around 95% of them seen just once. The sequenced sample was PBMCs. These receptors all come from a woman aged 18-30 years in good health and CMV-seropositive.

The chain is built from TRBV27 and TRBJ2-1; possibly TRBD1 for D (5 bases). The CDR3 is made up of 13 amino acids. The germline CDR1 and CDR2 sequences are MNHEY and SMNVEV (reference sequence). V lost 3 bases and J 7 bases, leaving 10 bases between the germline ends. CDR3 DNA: TGTGCCAGCAGTTTCCAGGGCGTAAATGAGCAGTTCTTC. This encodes CASSFQGVNEQFF.

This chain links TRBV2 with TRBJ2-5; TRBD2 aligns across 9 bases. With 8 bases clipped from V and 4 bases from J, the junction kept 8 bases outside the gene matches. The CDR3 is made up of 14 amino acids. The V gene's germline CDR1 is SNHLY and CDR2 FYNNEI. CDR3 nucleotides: TGTGCCAGCGTTGGGGCGGGGGGGCGAGAGACCCAGTACTTC. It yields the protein CASVGAGGRETQYF. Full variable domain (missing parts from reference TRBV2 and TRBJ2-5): EPEVTQTPSHQVTQMGQEVILRCVPISNHLYFYWYRQILGQKVEFLVSFYNNEISEKSEIFDDQFSVERPDGSNFTLKIRSTKLEDSAMYFCASVGAGGRETQYFGPGTRLLVL.

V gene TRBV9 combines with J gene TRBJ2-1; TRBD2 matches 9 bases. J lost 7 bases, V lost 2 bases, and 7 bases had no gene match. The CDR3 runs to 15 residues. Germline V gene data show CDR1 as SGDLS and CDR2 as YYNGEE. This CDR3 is CASSVGGGAENEQFF. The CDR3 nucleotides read TGTGCCAGCAGCGTTGGCGGGGGGGCGGAGAATGAGCAGTTCTTC.

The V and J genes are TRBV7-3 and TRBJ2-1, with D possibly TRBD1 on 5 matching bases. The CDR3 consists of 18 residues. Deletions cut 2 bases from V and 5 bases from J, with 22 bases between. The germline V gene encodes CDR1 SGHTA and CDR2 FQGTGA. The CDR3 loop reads CASSLAAPTDPANNEQFF. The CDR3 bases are TGTGCCAGCAGCTTAGCAGCCCCGACAGACCCAGCTAACAATGAGCAGTTCTTC.

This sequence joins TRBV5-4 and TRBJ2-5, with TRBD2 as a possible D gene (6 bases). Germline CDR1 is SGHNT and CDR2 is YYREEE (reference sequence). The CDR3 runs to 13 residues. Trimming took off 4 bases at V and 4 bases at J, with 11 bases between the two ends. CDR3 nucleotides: TGTGCCAGCAGCGAGGGGACTTTAGAGACCCAGTACTTC. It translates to CASSEGTLETQYF. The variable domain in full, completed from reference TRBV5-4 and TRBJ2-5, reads ETGVTQSPTHLIKTRGQQVTLRCSSQSGHNTVSWYQQALGQGPQFIFQYYREEENGRGNFPPRFSGLQFPNYSSELNVNALELDDSALYLCASSEGTLETQYFGPGTRLLVL.

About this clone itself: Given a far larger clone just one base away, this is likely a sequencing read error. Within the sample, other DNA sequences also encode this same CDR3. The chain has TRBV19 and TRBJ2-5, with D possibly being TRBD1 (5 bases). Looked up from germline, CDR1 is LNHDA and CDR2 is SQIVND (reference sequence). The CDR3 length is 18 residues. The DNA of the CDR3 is TGTGCCAGTAGTATGGGCAGGGAAAGAATCCCCCCCACGGAGACCCAATACTTC. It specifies CASSMGRERIPPTETQYF.

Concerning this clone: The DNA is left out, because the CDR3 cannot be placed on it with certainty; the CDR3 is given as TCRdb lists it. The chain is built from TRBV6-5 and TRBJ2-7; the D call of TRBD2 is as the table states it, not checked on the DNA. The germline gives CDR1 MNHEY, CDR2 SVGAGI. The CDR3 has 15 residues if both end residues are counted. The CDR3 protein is CASSSSYGSAYEQYF.

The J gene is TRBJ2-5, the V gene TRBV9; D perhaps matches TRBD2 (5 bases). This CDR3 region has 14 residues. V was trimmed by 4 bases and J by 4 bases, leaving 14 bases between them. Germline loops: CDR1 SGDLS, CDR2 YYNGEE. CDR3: CASSTRTRAETQYF. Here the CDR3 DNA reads TGTGCCAGCAGCACCCGGACTCGAGCAGAGACCCAGTACTTC.

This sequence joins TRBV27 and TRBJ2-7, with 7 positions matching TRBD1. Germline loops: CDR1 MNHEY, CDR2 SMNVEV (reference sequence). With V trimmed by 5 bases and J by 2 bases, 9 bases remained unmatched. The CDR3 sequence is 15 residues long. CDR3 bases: TGTGCCAGCAGTGAAATACAGGGGCCCACCTACGAGCAGTACTTC. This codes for CASSEIQGPTYEQYF.

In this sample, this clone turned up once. CDR3 residues: CASSSPGADEQYF. The CDR3 nucleotides read TGTGCCAGTAGTAGCCCCGGTGCGGACGAGCAGTACTTC. The rearrangement uses TRBV19 and TRBJ2-7; unclear D gene. Germline loops: CDR1 LNHDA, CDR2 SQIVND (reference sequence). The V end lost 4 bases, the J end lost 5 bases, and 12 bases lay between the germline ends. This CDR3 is built from 13 residues.